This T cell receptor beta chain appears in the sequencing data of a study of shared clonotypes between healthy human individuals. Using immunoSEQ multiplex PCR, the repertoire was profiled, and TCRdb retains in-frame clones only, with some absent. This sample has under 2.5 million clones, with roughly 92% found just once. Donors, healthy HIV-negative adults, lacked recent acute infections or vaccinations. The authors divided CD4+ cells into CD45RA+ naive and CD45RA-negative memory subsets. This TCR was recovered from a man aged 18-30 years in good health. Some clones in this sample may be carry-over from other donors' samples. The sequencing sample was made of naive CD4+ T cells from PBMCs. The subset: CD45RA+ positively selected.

CDR3 region: CASSEGGGGARTDTQYF. The CDR3 DNA reads TGTGCCAGCAGTGAAGGAGGGGGAGGGGCCCGCACAGATACGCAGTATTTT. The V gene is TRBV6-1, the J gene TRBJ2-3, with D possibly TRBD2 on 7 matching bases. The CDR3 length is 17 residues. Germline values: CDR1 MNHNS, CDR2 SASEGT. The V end was cut by 1 base, the J end by 1 base, with 15 bases between.